This passage covers 21 T cell receptor beta chains from one sample sequenced in a study of T cell repertoires in cytomegalovirus infection. TCRdb called the reads again in MiXCR, with one record for every CDR3 protein. The sample has some 700,000 distinct CDR3 sequences; roughly 36% are singletons. Source material: PBMCs. The receptors come from a human donor in good health (CMV status not recorded). Some clones in this sample may be carry-over from other donors' samples.

This clonotype was seen ten or more times. Here the CDR3 DNA reads TGTGCCAGCAGCTTGGGGAGTAGCTATGGCTACACCTTC. This translates into CASSLGSSYGYTF. The V call is TRBV7-6, the J call TRBJ1-2; D is ambiguous. V was clipped by 3 bases and J by 4 bases, with 9 bases between them. Per germline, CDR1 SGHVS and CDR2 FNYEAQ. CDR3 length: 13 amino acids.

The rearrangement joins TRBV12-3 or TRBV12-4 to TRBJ1-4, with 9 nucleotides matching TRBD1. CDR3 size: 14 residues. J lost 8 bases, V lost 5 bases, and 6 bases had no gene match. The CDR3 protein is CASSQGQGSEKLFF. Here the CDR3 DNA reads TGTGCCAGCAGTCAGGGACAGGGAAGCGAAAAACTGTTTTTT.

Details on this clonotype: This may be a read error: a much more frequent sequence differs by one nucleotide. Since the CDR3 does not end with the conserved phenylalanine or tryptophan, this likely comes from a read error. This rearrangement joins TRBV12-3 or TRBV12-4 to TRBJ1-2; TRBD1 might be the D (6 bases). The length of the CDR3 is 13 residues. V lost 3 bases, J lost 6 bases, and 11 bases lay in between. CDR3 in amino acids: CASSFSGGNGYTL. DNA of the CDR3: TGTGCCAGCAGTTTTTCGGGGGGCAATGGCTACACCTTA.

This rearrangement joins TRBV7-9 to TRBJ1-6; 7 bases are shared with TRBD1. CDR1 SEHNR and CDR2 FQNEAQ come from the germline V gene (reference sequence). The CDR3 has 15 amino acids. V trimming: 5 bases; J trimming: 5 bases; junction bases outside the gene matches: 6. This CDR3 is CASSQGGQNNSPLHF. The CDR3, as DNA: TGTGCCAGCAGCCAGGGGGGACAAAATAATTCACCCCTCCACTTT.

This clonotype turned up a few times. The chain employs TRBV2 and TRBJ2-1; no definite D call. The CDR3 has 11 residues. Deletions cut 6 bases from V and 5 bases from J, with 5 bases between. Germline V gene lookup returns CDR1 SNHLY and CDR2 FYNNEI. The CDR3 nucleotides read TGTGCCAGCAGCTACCACAATGAGCAGTTCTTC. Translating gives CASSYHNEQFF.

Note on this clonotype: A much more abundant neighbour one base away suggests this may be a read error. The V gene is TRBV7-2, the J gene TRBJ2-5; 8 bases match TRBD2. There are 18 residues in the CDR3. V was clipped by 3 bases and J by 0 bases; unmatched bases: 12. From germline, CDR1 is SGHTA and CDR2 FQGNSA. In DNA, the CDR3 is TGTGCCAGCAGCTTTGGTGGCTCGAATAGCGGGAACCAAGAGACCCAGTACTTC. Encoded protein: CASSFGGSNSGNQETQYF. Combining the CDR3 with reference TRBV7-2 and TRBJ2-5 gives the whole variable domain GAGVSQSPSNKVTEKGKDVELRCDPISGHTALYWYRQSLGQGLEFLIYFQGNSAPDKSGLPSDRFSAERTGGSVSTLTIQRTQQEDSAVYLCASSFGGSNSGNQETQYFGPGTRLLVL.

This clonotype showed up just once. The gene calls are TRBV7-4 and TRBJ2-1, with 7 bases that match TRBD2. This CDR3 spans 18 amino acids. Germline-derived CDR1 and CDR2 are SGHVT and SQSDAQ. V was clipped by 5 bases and J by 0 bases; unmatched bases: 13. The CDR3 loop is CASSGERDYLSSYNEQFF. The CDR3 DNA sequence: TGTGCCAGCAGCGGGGAACGGGACTACCTGAGCTCCTACAATGAGCAGTTCTTC. Full variable domain (missing parts from reference TRBV7-4 and TRBJ2-1): GAGVSQSPRYKVAKRGRDVALRCDSISGHVTLYWYRQTLGQGSEVLTYSQSDAQRDKSGRPSGRFSAERPERSVSTLKIQRTEQGDSAVYLCASSGERDYLSSYNEQFFGPGTRLTVL.

The chain carries TRBV19 and TRBJ2-7; TRBD2 agrees at 11 bases. This CDR3 is built from 15 residues. Germline CDR1 and CDR2: LNHDA and SQIVND (reference sequence). The V and J ends lost 6 bases and 3 bases, in that order; junction bases with no gene match: 7. CDR3 protein: CASRALAGGIYEQYF. Here the CDR3 DNA reads TGTGCCAGTAGAGCCCTAGCGGGAGGAATCTACGAGCAGTACTTC.

The sample holds many counts of this clonotype. The J gene is TRBJ2-7, the V gene TRBV27, with TRBD1 matching 7 bases. Trimming cost V 6 bases and J 2 bases; bases outside gene matches: 7. This CDR3 is 14 amino acids long. Germline V gives CDR1 MNHEY, CDR2 SMNVEV (reference sequence). The CDR3 loop reads CASSSLGQTYEQYF. In DNA, the CDR3 is TGTGCCAGCAGCTCACTGGGACAGACCTACGAGCAGTACTTC.

The J gene is TRBJ2-2, the V gene TRBV5-3; TRBD1 matches 8 bases. TRBV5-3 is treated as an ORF (open reading frame) with a function not yet certain. The CDR3 has 20 residues. J was trimmed by 6 bases and V by 8 bases; bases with no gene match: 27. The CDR3 reads CASSQTQGQVDWGRAGELFF. For the CDR3, the DNA is TGTGCCAGCAGCCAAACCCAGGGACAGGTGGATTGGGGAAGAGCCGGGGAGCTGTTTTTT.

V and J are TRBV2 and TRBJ2-3, with TRBD2 identical over 10 bases. This CDR3 is built from 15 residues. CDR1 and CDR2 (germline): SNHLY, FYNNEI. V lost 4 bases to trimming and J lost 0 bases; unmatched junction nucleotides: 1. The CDR3 nucleotides are TGTGCCAGCAGTGGTAGCGGGGGGAGCACAGATACGCAGTATTTT. Its translation: CASSGSGGSTDTQYF.

In its sample, this clonotype was seen once. The junction does not match germline at one end; this may be a read error. This chain uses TRBV11-2 with TRBJ2-1; a possible D gene is TRBD1 (8 bases). Germline-derived CDR1 and CDR2 are SGHAT and FQNNGV. There are 15 residues in the CDR3. The CDR3 reads CASSSPQGAAGELLF. DNA of the CDR3: TGTGCCAGCAGCTCCCCGCAGGGGGCTGCGGGGGAGCTGTTGTTC. The full variable domain, with the rest looked up from reference TRBV11-2 and TRBJ2-1, is EAGVAQSPRYKIIEKRQSVAFWCNPISGHATLYWYQQILGQGPKLLIQFQNNGVVDDSQLPKDRFSAERLKGVDSTLKIQPAKLEDSAVYLCASSSPQGAAGELLFGPGTRLTVL.

This clonotype was seen repeatedly, ten times or more. The chain joins TRBV7-2 to TRBJ1-1, with no clear D. The V gene's germline CDR1 is SGHTA and CDR2 FQGNSA. V gave up 1 base and J gave up 11 bases, with 14 bases separating them. This CDR3 comprises 13 residues. The CDR3 loop reads CASSLGFRESAFF. In nucleotides, the CDR3 is TGTGCCAGCAGCTTAGGGTTTCGGGAGTCTGCTTTCTTT.

The table lists this clonotype with a few counts. V and J are TRBV20-1 and TRBJ1-5, with D unresolved. The CDR3 is 14 residues long. CDR1 and CDR2 (germline): DFQATT, SNEGSKA (reference sequence). Trimming pared 3 bases from V and 2 bases from J, leaving 11 bases between. The CDR3 nucleotides read TGCAGTGCTAGGGCCTTTAATGGCAATCAGCCCCAGCATTTT. Its translation: CSARAFNGNQPQHF.

CDR3: CASSGDSYTEAFF. The DNA for the CDR3 is TGTGCCAGTAGTGGGGACAGCTACACTGAAGCTTTCTTT. The V call is TRBV19, the J call TRBJ1-1; the match to TRBD1 covers 7 bases. V shed 5 bases and J 3 bases; nucleotides not matched to a gene: 3. Germline V gene data show CDR1 as LNHDA and CDR2 as SQIVND (reference sequence). There are 13 residues in the CDR3.

This clonotype was observed once. V gene TRBV27 combines with J gene TRBJ2-1; D remains ambiguous. V lost 1 base and J lost 8, with 12 bases in between. Germline V lookup: CDR1 MNHEY, CDR2 SMNVEV (reference sequence). This CDR3 comprises 14 residues. CDR3: CASSLFHGGYEQFF. The CDR3 DNA is TGTGCCAGCAGTTTATTCCATGGCGGCTATGAGCAGTTCTTC.

The chain carries TRBV11-2 and TRBJ2-5, with 9 bases aligning to TRBD1. The CDR3 consists of 14 residues. V shed 5 bases, J shed 3 bases, and the junction held 4 bases outside the gene matches. Germline loops: CDR1 SGHAT, CDR2 FQNNGV. The CDR3 loop reads CASSTWTGEETQYF. CDR3 sequence (DNA): TGTGCCAGCAGCACTTGGACAGGGGAAGAGACCCAGTACTTC.

The sample holds a few counts of this clonotype. V usage is TRBV2 and J usage is TRBJ2-7, with D unclear. The V gene's germline CDR1 is SNHLY and CDR2 FYNNEI. This CDR3 has 14 residues. V lost 5 bases and J 1 base, leaving 12 bases between the germline ends. Here the CDR3 DNA reads TGTGCCAGCAGTATTATCTACCAATCCTACGAGCAGTACTTC. This gives the protein CASSIIYQSYEQYF.

This clonotype was counted ten times or more. This chain joins TRBV7-8 and TRBJ1-6; a possible D gene is TRBD1 (5 bases). There are 15 residues in the CDR3. With 0 bases removed from V and 6 bases from J, the gap between germline ends came to 9 bases. Per germline, CDR1 SGHVS and CDR2 FQNEAQ. The CDR3: CASSLATGGNSPLHF. The CDR3 nucleotides are TGTGCCAGCAGCTTAGCAACAGGCGGTAATTCACCCCTCCACTTT.

This clonotype was seen at least ten times. V and J are TRBV6-1 and TRBJ2-1, with D perhaps matching TRBD2 (6 bases). Trimming took off 0 bases at V and 4 bases at J, with 10 bases between the two ends. Germline V lookup: CDR1 MNHNS, CDR2 SASEGT. CDR3 length: 15 residues. This CDR3 reads CASSEAISGYNEQFF. CDR3 DNA: TGTGCCAGCAGTGAAGCGATTAGCGGTTACAATGAGCAGTTCTTC.

The V and J genes are TRBV12-3 or TRBV12-4 and TRBJ1-4, with a tentative D call TRBD1 (6 bases). Trimming cost V 2 bases and J 8 bases, with 15 bases left between them. The CDR3 has 15 amino acids. The CDR3 loop is CASSLSNRAWEKLFF. CDR3 in DNA: TGTGCCAGCAGTTTATCTAACAGGGCATGGGAAAAACTGTTTTTT.